This T cell receptor beta chain came from a study of blood T cells in healthy people across ages. The CDR3 length is 14 residues. Trimming left V 6 bases short and J 5 bases short, with 16 bases between. The germline V gene encodes CDR1 MNHEY and CDR2 SMNVEV (reference sequence). Sample-barcoded 5' priming and a J-beta primer mix drove a second PCR of 7 to 11 cycles. Each TCR beta cDNA got a 12-nucleotide random molecular identifier. At least 2.5 million CDR3-containing paired-end reads were obtained per sample. MiXCR, applied by TCRdb to the 5' RACE reads, yields one record per CDR3 protein. The data contain over 1,500,000 distinct CDR3 sequences, less than 50% of them singletons.

J is TRBJ2-5 and V is TRBV27, with D hard to call. This TCR derives from a woman in her thirties or forties in good health. Material: blood. CDR3 bases: TGTGCCAGCAGCCGGGCCGATACTGGGGAGACCCAGTACTTC. Translation gives CASSRADTGETQYF.